This entry is about one T cell receptor (beta chain). CDR1 and CDR2 (germline): SGHRS, YFSETQ. J lost 2 bases, V lost 7 bases, and 6 bases had no gene match. This CDR3 comprises 14 residues. These data originate in a study of technical replicates of blood from a handful of donors. Libraries were prepared by immunoSEQ multiplex PCR; TCRdb keeps only in-frame clonotypes and omits some of them. Among 10,000 to 15,000 clones listed, around 96% were seen once. This chain connects TRBV5-1 to TRBJ2-3, with TRBD2 identical over 8 bases. Sequencing was performed on PBMCs. The clonotype was recovered from a human donor in good health. The CDR3 loop reads CASGGLDPTDTQYF. The CDR3, as DNA: TGCGCCAGCGGGGGACTAGATCCCACAGATACGCAGTATTTT.